The 10 T cell receptor beta chains below come from one sample, sequenced in a study of blood T cell repertoires in COVID-19. Sequenced by immunoSEQ multiplex PCR; TCRdb stores in-frame clones only, minus some. The sample holds 250,000 to 300,000 clones, approximately 86% seen once. The source material was peripheral blood. The receptors were gathered from an older woman with COVID-19, enrolled during active disease.

The chain uses TRBV30 and TRBJ2-5, with D hard to call. Deletions cut 3 bases from V and 1 base from J, with 9 bases between. The CDR3 runs 13 residues. The germline V gene has CDR1 GTSNPN and CDR2 SVGIG (reference sequence). The CDR3 DNA reads TGTGCCTGGAGCCGCCAGGTCCAAGAGACCCAGTACTTC. This translates into CAWSRQVQETQYF.

The gene calls are TRBV24-1 and TRBJ2-2; D might be TRBD1 (6 bases). V was shortened by 8 bases and J by 1 base, with 7 bases between the two germline ends. Germline lookup yields CDR1 KGHDR and CDR2 SFDVKD. The CDR3 is made up of 13 amino acids. The CDR3 loop reads CATTGQNTGELFF. Written as DNA, the CDR3 is TGTGCCACCACGGGACAGAACACCGGGGAGCTGTTTTTT.

This chain joins TRBV2 and TRBJ2-5, with unresolved D. Germline V gene sequence: CDR1 SNHLY, CDR2 FYNNEI. The CDR3 totals 14 residues. The V end lost 2 bases, the J end lost 1 base, and 8 bases lay between the germline ends. The CDR3 is CASSERLSQETQYF. The CDR3 nucleotides read TGTGCCAGCAGTGAACGTCTCAGCCAAGAGACCCAGTACTTC.

The rearrangement uses TRBV5-1 and TRBJ1-4, with D perhaps matching TRBD1 (5 bases). Germline assignment: CDR1 SGHRS and CDR2 YFSETQ. V was cut by 4 bases and J by 2 bases, with 12 bases left in between. There are 15 residues in the CDR3. The CDR3 is CASSSTGSTNEKLFF. CDR3 bases: TGCGCCAGCAGCAGCACAGGCTCTACTAATGAAAAACTGTTTTTT.

This chain joins TRBV24-1 and TRBJ2-3; 7 bases map to TRBD1. V lost 3 bases to trimming and J lost 2 bases; unmatched junction nucleotides: 4. This CDR3 spans 15 amino acids. The germline CDR1 and CDR2 sequences are KGHDR and SFDVKD. The CDR3 sequence is CATSDRDRFTDTQYF. CDR3 sequence (DNA): TGTGCCACCAGTGATCGGGACAGATTCACAGATACGCAGTATTTT.

The chain combines TRBV5-4 with TRBJ2-3; 10 bases map to TRBD1. The CDR3 runs 16 residues. Germline trimming cut 3 bases from V and 0 bases from J; bases unmatched to any gene: 4. CDR1 SGHNT and CDR2 YYREEE come from the germline V gene (reference sequence). The CDR3 bases are TGTGCCAGCAGCTCCGGGACAGGGGTCAGCACAGATACGCAGTATTTT. It specifies CASSSGTGVSTDTQYF.

The CDR3 DNA follows: TGTGCCAGCAGCTGGGGGGGAGCTACTAGCACAGATACGCAGTATTTT. Protein: CASSWGGATSTDTQYF. The V gene is TRBV5-8, the J gene TRBJ2-3; 7 bases line up with TRBD2. This CDR3 is built from 16 residues. V lost 3 bases to trimming and J lost 0 bases; unmatched junction nucleotides: 7. The germline CDR1 and CDR2 sequences are SGHTS and YDEGEE.

This clone was seen only a few times. The chain links TRBV5-1 to TRBJ1-4; 8 bases line up with TRBD1. CDR1 is SGHRS and CDR2 is YFSETQ in the germline V gene. The CDR3 sequence is 15 residues long. V trimming: 5 bases; J trimming: 3 bases; junction bases outside the gene matches: 6. The CDR3 spells CASRGSGGPNEKLFF. The CDR3 bases are TGCGCCAGCAGAGGGTCAGGGGGCCCTAATGAAAAACTGTTTTTT.

This clone has only one observation. This chain joins TRBV19 and TRBJ1-2; unclear D gene. The germline V gene has CDR1 LNHDA and CDR2 SQIVND (reference sequence). This CDR3 has 10 amino acids. V was trimmed by 6 bases and J by 6 bases, leaving 5 bases between them. CDR3: CASSSDGYTF. CDR3 in DNA: TGTGCCAGTAGCTCGGATGGCTACACCTTC.

The chain links TRBV6-5 to TRBJ2-7; 8 bases agree with TRBD1. Germline V gene lookup returns CDR1 MNHEY and CDR2 SVGAGI. This CDR3 has 14 residues. V gave up 7 bases and J gave up 4 bases; unmatched junction bases: 9. CDR3 nucleotide sequence: TGTGCCAGCACTAACGGGGACAGGTTATACGAGCAGTACTTC. This translates into CASTNGDRLYEQYF.